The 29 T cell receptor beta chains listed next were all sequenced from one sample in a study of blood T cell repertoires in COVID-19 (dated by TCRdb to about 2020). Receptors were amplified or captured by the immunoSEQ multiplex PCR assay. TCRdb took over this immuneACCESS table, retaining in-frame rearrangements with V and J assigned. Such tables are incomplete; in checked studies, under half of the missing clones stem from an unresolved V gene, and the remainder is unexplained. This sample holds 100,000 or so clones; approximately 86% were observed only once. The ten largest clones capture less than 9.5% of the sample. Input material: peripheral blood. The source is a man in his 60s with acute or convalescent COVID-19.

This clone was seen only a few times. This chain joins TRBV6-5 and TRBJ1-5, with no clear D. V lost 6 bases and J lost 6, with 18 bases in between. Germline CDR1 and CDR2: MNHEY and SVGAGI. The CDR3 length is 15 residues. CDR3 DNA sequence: TGTGCCAGCAGGGAGGCGGCGCAAGTTGGTCAGCCCCAGCATTTT. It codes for CASREAAQVGQPQHF.

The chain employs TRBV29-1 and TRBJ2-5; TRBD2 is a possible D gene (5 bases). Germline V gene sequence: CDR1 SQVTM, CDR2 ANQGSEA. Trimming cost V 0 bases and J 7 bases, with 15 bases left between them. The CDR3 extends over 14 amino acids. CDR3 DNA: TGCAGCGTTGAAGACCCATTCTTCGCGGGGACCCAGTACTTC. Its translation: CSVEDPFFAGTQYF.

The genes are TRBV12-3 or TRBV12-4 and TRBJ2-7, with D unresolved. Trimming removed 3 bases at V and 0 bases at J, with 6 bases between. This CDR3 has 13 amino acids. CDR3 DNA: TGTGCCAGCAGTTTTGGCAGCTCCTACGAGCAGTACTTC. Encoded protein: CASSFGSSYEQYF.

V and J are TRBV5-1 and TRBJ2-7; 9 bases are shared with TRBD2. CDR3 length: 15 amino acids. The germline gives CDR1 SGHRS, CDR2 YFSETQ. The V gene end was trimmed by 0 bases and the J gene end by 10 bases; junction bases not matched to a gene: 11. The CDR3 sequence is CASSLEATSGGNQYF. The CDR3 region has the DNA TGCGCCAGCAGCTTGGAGGCGACTAGCGGAGGTAACCAGTACTTC.

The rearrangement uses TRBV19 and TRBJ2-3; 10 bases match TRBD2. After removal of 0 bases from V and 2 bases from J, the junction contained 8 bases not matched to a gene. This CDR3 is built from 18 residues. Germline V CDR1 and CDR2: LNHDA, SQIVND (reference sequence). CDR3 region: CASSIEAGGPPYTDTQYF. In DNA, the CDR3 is TGTGCCAGTAGTATAGAAGCGGGGGGGCCCCCATACACAGATACGCAGTATTTT. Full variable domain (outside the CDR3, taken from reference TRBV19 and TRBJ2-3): DGGITQSPKYLFRKEGQNVTLSCEQNLNHDAMYWYRQDPGQGLRLIYYSQIVNDFQKGDIAEGYSVSREKKESFPLTVTSAQKNPTAFYLCASSIEAGGPPYTDTQYFGPGTRLTVL.

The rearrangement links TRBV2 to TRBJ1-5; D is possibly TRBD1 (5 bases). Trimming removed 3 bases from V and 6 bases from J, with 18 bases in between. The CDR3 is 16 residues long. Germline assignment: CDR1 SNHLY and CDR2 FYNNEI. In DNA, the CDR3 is TGTGCCAGCAGTGAGGGTGGCAGGGCGGGAGGTCAGCCCCAGCATTTT. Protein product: CASSEGGRAGGQPQHF.

The CDR3: CASTNGRDTDTQYF. In nucleotides, the CDR3 is TGTGCCAGCACCAATGGCAGGGACACAGATACGCAGTATTTT. The V call is TRBV3-1 (or the pseudogene TRBV3-2), the J call TRBJ2-3, with a tentative D call TRBD1 (5 bases). Germline assignment: CDR1 LGHDT and CDR2 YNNKEL (reference sequence). V lost 7 bases and J lost 2, with 13 bases in between. The CDR3 runs 14 residues.

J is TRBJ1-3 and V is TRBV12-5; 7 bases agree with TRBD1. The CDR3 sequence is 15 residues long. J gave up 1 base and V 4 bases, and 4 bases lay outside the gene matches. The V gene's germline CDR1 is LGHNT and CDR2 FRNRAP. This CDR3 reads CASGSYRGSGNTIYF. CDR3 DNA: TGTGCTAGTGGTTCCTACAGGGGTTCTGGAAACACCATATATTTT.

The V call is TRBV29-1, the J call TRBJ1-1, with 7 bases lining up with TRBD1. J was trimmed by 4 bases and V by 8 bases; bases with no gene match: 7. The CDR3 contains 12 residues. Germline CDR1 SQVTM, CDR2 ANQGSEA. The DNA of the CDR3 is TGCAGCACCCGACAGGGTTCCACTGAAGCTTTCTTT. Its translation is CSTRQGSTEAFF. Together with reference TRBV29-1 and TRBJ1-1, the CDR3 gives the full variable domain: SAVISQKPSRDICQRGTSLTIQCQVDSQVTMMFWYRQQPGQSLTLIATANQGSEATYESGFVIDKFPISRPNLTFSTLTVSNMSPEDSSIYLCSTRQGSTEAFFGQGTRLTVV.

CDR3 in DNA: TGCAGCGTTGAGGACAATGGCTACACCTTC. This gives the protein CSVEDNGYTF. The chain employs TRBV29-1 and TRBJ1-2; possible D gene TRBD1, 5 bases. Germline V gene sequence: CDR1 SQVTM, CDR2 ANQGSEA. This CDR3 region has 10 residues. Trimming left V 3 bases short and J 6 bases short, with 5 bases between.

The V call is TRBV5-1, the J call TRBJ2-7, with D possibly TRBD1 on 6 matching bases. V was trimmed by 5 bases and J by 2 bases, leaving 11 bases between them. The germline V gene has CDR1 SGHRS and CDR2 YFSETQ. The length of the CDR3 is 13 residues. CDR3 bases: TGCGCCAGCAGTCCAGGGGCCCCCTACGAGCAGTACTTC. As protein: CASSPGAPYEQYF. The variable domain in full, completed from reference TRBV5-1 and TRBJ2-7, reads KAGVTQTPRYLIKTRGQQVTLSCSPISGHRSVSWYQQTPGQGLQFLFEYFSETQRNKGNFPGRFSGRQFSNSRSEMNVSTLELGDSALYLCASSPGAPYEQYFGPGTRLTVT.

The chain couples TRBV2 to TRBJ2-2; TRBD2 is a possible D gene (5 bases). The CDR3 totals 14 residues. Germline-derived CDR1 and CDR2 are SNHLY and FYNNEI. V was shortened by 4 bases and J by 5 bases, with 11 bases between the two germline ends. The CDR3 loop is CASSGGQPTGELFF. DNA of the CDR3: TGTGCCAGCAGTGGCGGGCAGCCGACCGGGGAGCTGTTTTTT.

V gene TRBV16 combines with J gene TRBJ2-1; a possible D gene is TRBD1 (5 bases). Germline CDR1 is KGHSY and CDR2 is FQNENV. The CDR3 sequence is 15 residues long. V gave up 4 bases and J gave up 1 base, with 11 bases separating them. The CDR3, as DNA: TGTGCCAGCAGCCTAGGGGTGATTTCCTACAATGAGCAGTTCTTC. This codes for CASSLGVISYNEQFF. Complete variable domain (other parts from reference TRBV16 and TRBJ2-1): GEEVAQTPKHLVRGEGQKAKLYCAPIKGHSYVFWYQQVLKNEFKFLISFQNENVFDETGMPKERFSAKCLPNSPCSLEIQATKLEDSAVYFCASSLGVISYNEQFFGPGTRLTVL.

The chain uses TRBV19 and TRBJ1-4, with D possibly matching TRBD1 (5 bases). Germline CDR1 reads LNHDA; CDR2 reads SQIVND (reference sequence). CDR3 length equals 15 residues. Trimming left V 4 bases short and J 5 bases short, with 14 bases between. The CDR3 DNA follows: TGTGCCAGTAGTAAACATCAGGGTAGGAATGAAAAACTGTTTTTT. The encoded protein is CASSKHQGRNEKLFF.

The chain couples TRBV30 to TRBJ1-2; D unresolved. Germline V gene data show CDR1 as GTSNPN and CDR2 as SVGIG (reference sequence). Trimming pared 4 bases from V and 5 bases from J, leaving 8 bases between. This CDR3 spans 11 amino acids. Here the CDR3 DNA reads TGTGCCTGGATACAGAAGTATGGCTACACCTTC. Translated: CAWIQKYGYTF.

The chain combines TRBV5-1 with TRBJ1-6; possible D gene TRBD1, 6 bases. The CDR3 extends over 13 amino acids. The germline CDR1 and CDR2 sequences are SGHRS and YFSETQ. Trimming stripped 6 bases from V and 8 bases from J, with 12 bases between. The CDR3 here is CASTTAGDSPLHF. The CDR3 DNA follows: TGCGCCAGCACCACGGCAGGGGATTCACCCCTCCACTTT.

CDR3 residues: CSARLRTGQMAEAFF. DNA of the CDR3: TGCAGCGCCCGGTTACGGACAGGGCAGATGGCTGAAGCTTTCTTT. The chain couples TRBV29-1 to TRBJ1-1, with TRBD1 identical over 8 bases. This CDR3 contains 15 residues. The germline V gene has CDR1 SQVTM and CDR2 ANQGSEA. Trimming at V came to 7 bases and at J to 6 bases, leaving 16 bases not matched to a gene.

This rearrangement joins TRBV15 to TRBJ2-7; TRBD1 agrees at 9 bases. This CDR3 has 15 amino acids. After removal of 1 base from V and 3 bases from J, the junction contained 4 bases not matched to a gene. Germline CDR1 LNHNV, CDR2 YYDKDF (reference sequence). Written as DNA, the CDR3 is TGTGCCACCAGCAGAGGGGGACAGGGCGGCTACGAGCAGTACTTC. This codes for CATSRGGQGGYEQYF.

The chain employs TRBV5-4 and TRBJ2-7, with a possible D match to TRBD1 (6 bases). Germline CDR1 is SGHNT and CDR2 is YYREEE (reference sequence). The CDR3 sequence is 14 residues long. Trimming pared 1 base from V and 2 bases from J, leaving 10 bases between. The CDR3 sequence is CASSLRAGAYEQYF. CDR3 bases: TGTGCCAGCAGCTTGAGGGCAGGGGCCTACGAGCAGTACTTC.

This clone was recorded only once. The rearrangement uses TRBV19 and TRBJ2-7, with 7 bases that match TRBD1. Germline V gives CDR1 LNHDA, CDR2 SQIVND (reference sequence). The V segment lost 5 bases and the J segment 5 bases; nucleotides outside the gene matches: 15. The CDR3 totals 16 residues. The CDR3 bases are TGTGCCAGTAGTCTTAGACAGGGTAGGGGCTCGGACGAGCAGTACTTC. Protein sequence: CASSLRQGRGSDEQYF.

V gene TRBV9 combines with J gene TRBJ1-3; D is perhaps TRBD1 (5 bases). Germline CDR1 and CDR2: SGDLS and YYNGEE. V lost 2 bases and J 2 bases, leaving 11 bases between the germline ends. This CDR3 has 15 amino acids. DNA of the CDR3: TGTGCCAGCAGCGTCACAGACAGCCCTGGAAACACCATATATTTT. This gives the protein CASSVTDSPGNTIYF.

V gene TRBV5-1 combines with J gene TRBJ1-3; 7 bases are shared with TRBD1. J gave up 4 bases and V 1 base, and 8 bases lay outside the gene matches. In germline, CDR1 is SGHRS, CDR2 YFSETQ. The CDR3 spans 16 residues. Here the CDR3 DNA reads TGCGCCAGCAGCTTGAGGGGAAGGGGACAGGGAAACACCATATATTTT. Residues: CASSLRGRGQGNTIYF.

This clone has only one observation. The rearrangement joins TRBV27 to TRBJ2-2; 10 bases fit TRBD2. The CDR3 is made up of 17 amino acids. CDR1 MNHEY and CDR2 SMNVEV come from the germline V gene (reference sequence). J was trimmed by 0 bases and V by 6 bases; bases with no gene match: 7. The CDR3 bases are TGTGCCAGCAGACTAAAAGCGGGAGGGGCGAACACCGGGGAGCTGTTTTTT. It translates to CASRLKAGGANTGELFF.

The CDR3 loop reads CASSEARGQTDGYTF. The CDR3 DNA is TGTGCCAGCAGTGAAGCGCGGGGACAGACGGATGGCTACACCTTC. The genes are TRBV6-1 and TRBJ1-2; TRBD1 aligns across 7 bases. The V and J ends lost 0 bases and 6 bases, in that order; junction bases with no gene match: 7. This CDR3 spans 15 amino acids. Germline V gives CDR1 MNHNS, CDR2 SASEGT.

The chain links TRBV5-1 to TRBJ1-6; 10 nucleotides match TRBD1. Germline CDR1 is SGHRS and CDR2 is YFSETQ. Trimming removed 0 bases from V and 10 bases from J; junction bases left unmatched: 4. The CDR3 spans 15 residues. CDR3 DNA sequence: TGCGCCAGCAGCTTGGAGGGGGACAGGGGATCACCCCTCCACTTT. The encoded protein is CASSLEGDRGSPLHF.

The DNA of the CDR3 is TGCGCCAGCAGCGGGGGGGACCGGACGGGCATTCAGTACTTC. It codes for CASSGGDRTGIQYF. This chain connects TRBV5-1 to TRBJ2-4; 7 nucleotides align to TRBD2. The CDR3 has 14 residues. Germline CDR1 and CDR2: SGHRS and YFSETQ. V shed 4 bases and J 9 bases; nucleotides not matched to a gene: 10.

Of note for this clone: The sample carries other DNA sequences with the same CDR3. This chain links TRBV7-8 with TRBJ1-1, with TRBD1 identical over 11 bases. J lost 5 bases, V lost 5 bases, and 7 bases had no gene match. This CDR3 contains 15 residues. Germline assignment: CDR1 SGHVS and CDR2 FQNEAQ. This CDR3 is CASSRAGTGGTEAFF. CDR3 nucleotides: TGTGCCAGCAGCCGAGCGGGGACAGGGGGTACTGAAGCTTTCTTT.

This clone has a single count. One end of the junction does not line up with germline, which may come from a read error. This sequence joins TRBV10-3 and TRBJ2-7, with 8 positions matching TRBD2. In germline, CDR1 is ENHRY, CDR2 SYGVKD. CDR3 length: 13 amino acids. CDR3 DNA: TGTGCCGCAGGGAGGGATTTTACTAGCGGACGCCACTTC. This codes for CAAGRDFTSGRHF.

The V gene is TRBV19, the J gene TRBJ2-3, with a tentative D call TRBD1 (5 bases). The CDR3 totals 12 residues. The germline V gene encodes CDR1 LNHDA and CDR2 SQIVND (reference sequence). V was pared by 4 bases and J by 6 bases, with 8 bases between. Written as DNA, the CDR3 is TGTGCCAGTAGTACCCAGGGTGATACGCAGTATTTT. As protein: CASSTQGDTQYF. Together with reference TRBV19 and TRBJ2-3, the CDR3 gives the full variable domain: DGGITQSPKYLFRKEGQNVTLSCEQNLNHDAMYWYRQDPGQGLRLIYYSQIVNDFQKGDIAEGYSVSREKKESFPLTVTSAQKNPTAFYLCASSTQGDTQYFGPGTRLTVL.